The table lists the clone carrying this T cell receptor beta chain with a few counts. As yet, its antigen is unknown. The record originates from a study of T cells after yellow fever vaccination. CDR1 and CDR2 (germline): LGHDT, YNNKEL (reference sequence). The CDR3 consists of 13 residues. V shed 3 bases and J shed 6 bases, with 12 bases lying between them. Overall study findings and caveats: By day 5 rather than day 15, the secondary response had peaked, though it was weaker.

In making TCR cDNA, 5'RACE template switching added a universal primer site and UMIs to it. TCRdb recomputed calls from the 5' RACE reads with MiXCR, one row per CDR3 protein. The sample yields 350,000 to 450,000 distinct CDR3 sequences, over 5% seen once. This clonotype was obtained from a man younger than 45 who received the YFV17D yellow fever vaccine. Here the sequenced sample was PBMCs, taken 5 days after the yellow fever booster vaccination. The chain uses TRBV3-1 and TRBJ2-7; TRBD1 might be the D (6 bases). In nucleotides, the CDR3 is TGTGCCAGCAGCCATCGCGACAGGCGCGAGCAGTACTTC. Residues: CASSHRDRREQYF.